The 28 T cell receptor beta chains listed next were all sequenced from one sample in a study of cytomegalovirus exposure and HLA in healthy donors. The study ran its PCR with 60 Vbeta and 13 Jbeta primers. Method: immunoSEQ multiplex PCR; TCRdb's copy keeps in-frame clones and lacks some. The sample lists about 140,000 clones, 82% seen once, with around 2.4% in the top ten. The sequencing sample was made of PBMCs. Every receptor here comes from a male donor in good health and CMV-seronegative.

The chain is built from TRBV6-5 and TRBJ2-2, with D perhaps matching TRBD2 (6 bases). The CDR3 consists of 14 residues. The germline V gene encodes CDR1 MNHEY and CDR2 SVGAGI. The V end was cut by 8 bases, the J end by 2 bases, with 12 bases between. The CDR3 DNA sequence: TGTGCCAGCTCAGGGAGGAGCAACACCGGGGAGCTGTTTTTT. This translates into CASSGRSNTGELFF.

V and J are TRBV5-1 and TRBJ1-1; D may be TRBD1 (6 bases). CDR3 length: 13 residues. V dropped 3 bases and J dropped 3 bases, with 9 bases sitting between them. Per the germline V gene, CDR1 is SGHRS and CDR2 is YFSETQ. Here the CDR3 reads CASSSDSYTEAFF. DNA of the CDR3: TGCGCCAGCAGCTCGGACAGCTACACTGAAGCTTTCTTT. Drawing the rest from reference TRBV5-1 and TRBJ1-1, the complete variable domain is KAGVTQTPRYLIKTRGQQVTLSCSPISGHRSVSWYQQTPGQGLQFLFEYFSETQRNKGNFPGRFSGRQFSNSRSEMNVSTLELGDSALYLCASSSDSYTEAFFGQGTRLTVV.

V usage is TRBV7-2 and J usage is TRBJ2-1; 7 bases fit TRBD1. The junction had 9 bases not matched to a gene; V was cut back by 5 bases and J by 2 bases. This CDR3 has 16 amino acids. Germline values: CDR1 SGHTA, CDR2 FQGNSA. CDR3 in amino acids: CASSPPGTATYNEQFF. The CDR3 bases are TGTGCCAGCAGCCCTCCCGGGACAGCTACCTACAATGAGCAGTTCTTC.

V is TRBV6-5 and J is TRBJ2-5; D remains unclear. The J call is in doubt because the DNA end fits TRBJ2-7 better. Germline CDR1 MNHEY, CDR2 SVGAGI. This CDR3 has 14 residues. CDR3 amino acids: CASSTGLPPYEQYF. The CDR3 coding sequence is TGTGCCAGCAGTACCGGGTTACCCCCCTACGAGCAGTACTTC.

The chain uses TRBV10-3 and TRBJ2-1; TRBD2 agrees at 7 bases. Unmatched junction bases numbered 14, after V lost 6 bases and J lost 6 bases. Germline values: CDR1 ENHRY, CDR2 SYGVKD. The CDR3 extends over 16 amino acids. CDR3 loop: CAISVKLASGSNEQFF. Written as DNA, the CDR3 is TGTGCCATCAGCGTGAAGCTGGCTAGCGGCTCCAATGAGCAGTTCTTC.

The V and J genes are TRBV5-5 and TRBJ2-7; D is possibly TRBD2 (6 bases). Germline-derived CDR1 and CDR2 are SGHKS and YYEKEE (reference sequence). Trimming shortened V by 4 bases and J by 7 bases, and 24 bases separated the two germline ends. This CDR3 comprises 16 residues. The CDR3 here is CASSRPLEGPRWEQYF. The CDR3, as DNA: TGTGCCAGCAGCCGGCCCTTGGAGGGCCCTCGTTGGGAGCAGTACTTC. Combining the CDR3 with reference TRBV5-5 and TRBJ2-7 gives the whole variable domain DAGVTQSPTHLIKTRGQQVTLRCSPISGHKSVSWYQQVLGQGPQFIFQYYEKEERGRGNFPDRFSARQFPNYSSELNVNALLLGDSALYLCASSRPLEGPRWEQYFGPGTRLTVT.

This clone came up once. Other DNA sequences in the sample encode the same CDR3. The genes are TRBV9 and TRBJ2-5; no definite D call. Germline CDR1 is SGDLS and CDR2 is YYNGEE. CDR3 size: 12 residues. V lost 3 bases, J lost 2 bases, and 5 bases lay in between. CDR3 protein: CASSGLQETQYF. CDR3 DNA sequence: TGTGCCAGCAGCGGACTTCAAGAGACCCAGTACTTC.

This chain links TRBV6-5 with TRBJ2-7; tentatively, D is TRBD1 (5 bases). V was pared by 3 bases and J by 6 bases, with 15 bases between. The germline CDR1 and CDR2 sequences are MNHEY and SVGAGI. The CDR3 is made up of 14 amino acids. The CDR3 nucleotides are TGTGCCAGCAGTTATTCAGGCAGGGTTTGCGAGCAGTACTTC. It translates to CASSYSGRVCEQYF.

The V gene is TRBV4-3, the J gene TRBJ2-2, with D possibly matching TRBD1 (5 bases). This CDR3 comprises 21 residues. V shed 3 bases and J shed 0 bases, with 26 bases lying between them. The germline CDR1 and CDR2 sequences are LGHNA and YSLEER. This CDR3 reads CASSHYPTLDSRNTNTGELFF. The CDR3 nucleotides are TGCGCCAGCAGCCATTACCCCACCCTTGACAGCCGCAATACGAACACCGGGGAGCTGTTTTTT.

V is TRBV4-3 and J is TRBJ2-7; D remains ambiguous. V was shortened by 1 base and J by 3 bases, with 19 bases between the two germline ends. This CDR3 has 17 amino acids. Germline values: CDR1 LGHNA, CDR2 YSLEER. The CDR3 spells CASSQAVLGAELYEQYF. CDR3 nucleotides: TGCGCCAGCAGCCAAGCTGTTTTAGGTGCGGAACTCTACGAGCAGTACTTC.

This chain uses TRBV5-6 with TRBJ2-7; weak D call: TRBD1 (5 bases). V shed 0 bases and J shed 6 bases, with 10 bases lying between them. The CDR3 runs to 13 residues. In germline, CDR1 is SGHDT, CDR2 YYEEEE. The CDR3 DNA follows: TGTGCCAGCAGCTTGGACCTGCAGGGCGAGCAGTACTTC. Amino acid sequence: CASSLDLQGEQYF.

The V and J genes are TRBV18 and TRBJ2-5, with 8 bases aligning to TRBD1. The CDR3 loop spans 15 amino acids. Germline V gene data show CDR1 as KGHSH and CDR2 as LQKENI. V lost 5 bases and J lost 1; bases outside the gene matches: 6. This CDR3 is CASSALDRGQETQYF. The CDR3 DNA reads as TGTGCCAGCTCAGCCCTAGACAGGGGCCAAGAGACCCAGTACTTC.

The chain couples TRBV6-6 to TRBJ2-3, with a weak D call TRBD2 (5 bases). The CDR3 covers 12 residues. V lost 2 bases and J lost 6, with 6 bases in between. CDR1 and CDR2 from the germline V gene are MNHNY and SVGAGI (reference sequence). The CDR3 nucleotides read TGTGCCAGCAGTTACAGGGAGGATACGCAGTATTTT. This gives the protein CASSYREDTQYF.

The chain is built from TRBV7-9 and TRBJ2-5, with 12 bases fitting TRBD1. The ends lost 5 bases at V and 4 bases at J; junction bases unmatched: 8. The CDR3 has 16 residues. Germline CDR1 SEHNR, CDR2 FQNEAQ (reference sequence). The CDR3, as DNA: TGTGCCAGCAGCCCGGCGGGGACAGGGGGCGTAGAGACCCAGTACTTC. Translating gives CASSPAGTGGVETQYF.

As for this clone: The sample carries other DNA sequences with the same CDR3. The chain employs TRBV6-5 and TRBJ1-1, with no clear D. Per germline, CDR1 MNHEY and CDR2 SVGAGI. The V end was cut by 2 bases, the J end by 4 bases, with 8 bases between. The CDR3 extends over 13 amino acids. CDR3 region: CASSYDRGTEAFF. The DNA for the CDR3 is TGTGCCAGCAGTTACGACCGAGGCACTGAAGCTTTCTTT.

The CDR3 nucleotides read TGTGCCAGCAGCCCGGGACTAGCGGGAGATGAGCAGTTCTTC. This encodes CASSPGLAGDEQFF. The chain carries TRBV7-6 and TRBJ2-1; 14 nucleotides agree with TRBD2. Germline CDR1 SGHVS, CDR2 FNYEAQ. The V segment lost 5 bases and the J segment 8 bases; nucleotides outside the gene matches: 2. CDR3 length equals 14 residues.

This clone was recorded once. The genes are TRBV9 and TRBJ2-2; 9 bases map to TRBD2. CDR3 length equals 15 residues. The junction had 7 bases not matched to a gene; V was cut back by 2 bases and J by 8 bases. The germline V gene has CDR1 SGDLS and CDR2 YYNGEE. The chain's CDR3 is CASSVLAGEGGELFF. The CDR3 nucleotides read TGTGCCAGCAGCGTTTTAGCGGGAGAAGGGGGGGAGCTGTTTTTT. Supplemented by reference TRBV9 and TRBJ2-2, the full variable domain reads DSGVTQTPKHLITATGQRVTLRCSPRSGDLSVYWYQQSLDQGLQFLIQYYNGEERAKGNILERFSAQQFPDLHSELNLSSLELGDSALYFCASSVLAGEGGELFFGEGSRLTVL.

Here the CDR3 DNA reads TGCGCCAGCACCCCCGGTCACGACAGGGACCGGGACGAGCAGTACTTC. It yields the protein CASTPGHDRDRDEQYF. The gene calls are TRBV10-1 and TRBJ2-7, with 7 bases identical to TRBD1. The CDR3 is 16 amino acids. The V segment lost 7 bases and the J segment 5 bases; nucleotides outside the gene matches: 17. CDR1 and CDR2 from the germline V gene are WNHNN and SYGVQD (reference sequence).

V gene TRBV4-3 combines with J gene TRBJ2-5, with 8 bases identical to TRBD1. The end of the DNA fits TRBJ2-7 better, so the J call may be wrong. The CDR3 runs 14 residues. Germline loops: CDR1 LGHNA, CDR2 YSLEER. The chain's CDR3 is CASSQSGQGYEQYF. The CDR3 coding sequence is TGCGCCAGCAGCCAATCCGGACAGGGCTACGAGCAGTACTTC.

The rearrangement uses TRBV5-1 and TRBJ2-1, with 7 nucleotides matching TRBD2. This CDR3 contains 14 residues. V lost 2 bases, J lost 8 bases, and 7 bases stayed unmatched. CDR1 is SGHRS, CDR2 YFSETQ, per germline. The CDR3 region has the DNA TGCGCCAGCAGCTTTACGGGGACTAAGGATGAGCAGTTCTTC. Amino acids: CASSFTGTKDEQFF.

The chain recombines TRBV19 with TRBJ1-1; D possibly corresponds to TRBD1 (5 bases). Per the germline V gene, CDR1 is LNHDA and CDR2 is SQIVND (reference sequence). The CDR3 length is 14 residues. V lost 1 base and J lost 1, with 7 bases in between. CDR3 in amino acids: CASSIGGQNTEAFF. CDR3 nucleotide sequence: TGTGCCAGTAGTATAGGGGGCCAGAACACTGAAGCTTTCTTT.

The rearrangement links TRBV28 to TRBJ2-5, with 10 bases lining up with TRBD1. The CDR3 spans 15 residues. In germline, CDR1 is MDHEN, CDR2 SYDVKM. Unmatched junction bases numbered 8, after V lost 4 bases and J lost 6 bases. The CDR3, as DNA: TGTGCCAGCAGTTGGCCGGGACAGGGGTGGCAGACCCAGTACTTC. This encodes CASSWPGQGWQTQYF.

Only one count was recorded for this clone. The chain couples TRBV7-9 to TRBJ2-5; D ambiguous. Germline V gene lookup returns CDR1 SEHNR and CDR2 FQNEAQ (reference sequence). The CDR3 runs 14 residues. The V and J ends lost 3 bases and 0 bases respectively, with 8 bases between them. In DNA, the CDR3 is TGTGCCAGCAGCTTGATCCTAGACCAAGAGACCCAGTACTTC. Amino acids: CASSLILDQETQYF.

The rearrangement joins TRBV2 to TRBJ2-6; 8 nucleotides match TRBD2. The CDR3 spans 16 residues. V shed 6 bases, J shed 3 bases, and the junction held 7 bases outside the gene matches. Per germline, CDR1 SNHLY and CDR2 FYNNEI. The CDR3 region is CASRGAGVDGANVLTF. The CDR3 coding sequence is TGTGCCAGCAGGGGAGCGGGAGTGGATGGGGCCAACGTCCTGACTTTC. The entire variable domain, with the rest obtained from reference TRBV2 and TRBJ2-6, is as follows: EPEVTQTPSHQVTQMGQEVILRCVPISNHLYFYWYRQILGQKVEFLVSFYNNEISEKSEIFDDQFSVERPDGSNFTLKIRSTKLEDSAMYFCASRGAGVDGANVLTFGAGSRLTVL.

This rearrangement joins TRBV7-3 to TRBJ2-7; D unclear. CDR1 SGHTA and CDR2 FQGTGA come from the germline V gene. This CDR3 is 14 amino acids long. V gave up 3 bases and J gave up 4 bases, with 13 bases separating them. CDR3 sequence reads: CASSFAAPEYEQYF. The CDR3 nucleotides read TGTGCCAGCAGCTTCGCAGCGCCGGAGTACGAGCAGTACTTC.

A few counts support this clone. The CDR3 loop reads CASSQEEQETQYF. CDR3 coding DNA: TGCGCCAGCAGCCAAGAGGAGCAAGAGACCCAGTACTTC. V is TRBV4-1 and J is TRBJ2-5; D gene uncertain. The CDR3 runs 13 residues. V lost 0 bases, J lost 2 bases, and 4 bases lay in between. CDR1 and CDR2 (germline): MGHRA, YSYEKL.

The chain couples TRBV5-1 to TRBJ2-3; D may be TRBD2 (5 bases). This CDR3 spans 16 amino acids. The ends were cut back, 4 bases at V and 3 bases at J, with 18 bases in the middle. The germline CDR1 and CDR2 sequences are SGHRS and YFSETQ. CDR3 bases: TGCGCCAGCAGCATGGGTGGGCTAGCTCAAACAGATACGCAGTATTTT. Protein: CASSMGGLAQTDTQYF.

The chain has TRBV7-2 and TRBJ2-3; 7 bases are shared with TRBD2. The V gene end was trimmed by 5 bases and the J gene end by 2 bases; junction bases not matched to a gene: 7. Germline V gives CDR1 SGHTA, CDR2 FQGNSA. The CDR3 loop spans 15 amino acids. The CDR3 region has the DNA TGTGCCAGCAGCCTCCAACTAGCGAACACAGATACGCAGTATTTT. Its protein is CASSLQLANTDTQYF.